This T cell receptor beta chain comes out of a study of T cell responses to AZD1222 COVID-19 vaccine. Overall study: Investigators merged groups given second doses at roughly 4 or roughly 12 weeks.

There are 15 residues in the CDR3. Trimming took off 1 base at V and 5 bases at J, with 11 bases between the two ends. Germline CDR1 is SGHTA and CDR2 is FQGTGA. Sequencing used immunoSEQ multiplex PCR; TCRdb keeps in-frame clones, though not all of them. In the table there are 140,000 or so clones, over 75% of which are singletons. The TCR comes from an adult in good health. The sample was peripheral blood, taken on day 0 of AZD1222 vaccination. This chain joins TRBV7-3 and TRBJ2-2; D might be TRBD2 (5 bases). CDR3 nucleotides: TGTGCCAGCAGCTTAAGAGGGAGTTGGACCGGGGAGCTGTTTTTT. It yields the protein CASSLRGSWTGELFF.